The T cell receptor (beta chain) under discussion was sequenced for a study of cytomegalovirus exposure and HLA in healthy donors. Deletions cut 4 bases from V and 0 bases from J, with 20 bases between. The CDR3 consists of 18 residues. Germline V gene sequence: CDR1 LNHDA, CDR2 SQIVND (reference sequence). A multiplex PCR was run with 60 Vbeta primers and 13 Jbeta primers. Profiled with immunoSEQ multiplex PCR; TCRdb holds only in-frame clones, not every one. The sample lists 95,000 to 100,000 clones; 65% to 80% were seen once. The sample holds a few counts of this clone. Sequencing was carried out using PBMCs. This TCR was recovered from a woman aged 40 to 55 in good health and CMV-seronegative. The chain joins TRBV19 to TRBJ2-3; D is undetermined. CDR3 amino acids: CASSKFRGFVDSTDTQYF. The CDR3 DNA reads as TGTGCCAGTAGTAAATTTAGAGGTTTTGTCGATAGCACAGATACGCAGTATTTT.